The rows below give T cell receptor beta chains drawn from one sample of a study of CD8+CD57+ T cells in acquired aplastic anemia. Via MiXCR, TCRdb re-called the reads, giving one row per CDR3 protein. The profile covers fewer than 250,000 distinct CDR3 sequences, with about half appearing a single time and nearly 20% taken by the ten largest. Sequenced input: sorted CD4+, CD8+, or CD8+CD57+ T cells (not recorded which) from PBMCs. Receptor source: a human donor with aplastic anemia. The CDR3 runs from the conserved cysteine through the conserved F or W. D genes are given only for firm matches. Rows may omit the clone size; those that give it use once, few, many or a size class.

.,TRBV6-1,TRBJ2-5,many,14,CASSVGWNEETQYF,TGTGCCAGCAGTGTGGGCTGGAACGAAGAGACCCAGTACTTC
.,TRBV19,TRBJ2-7,.,13,CASSILATYEQYF,TGTGCCAGTAGTATACTCGCCACCTACGAGCAGTACTTC
.,TRBV6-1,TRBJ2-3,many,12,CALGAYTDTQYF,TGTGCCTTGGGGGCCTACACAGATACGCAGTATTTT
.,TRBV5-1,TRBJ2-7,.,11,CASSQGNEQYF,TGCGCCAGCAGCCAAGGAAACGAGCAGTACTTC
.,TRBV7-9,TRBJ2-1,.,12,CASSYREAEQFF,TGTGCCAGCAGCTACAGGGAGGCTGAGCAGTTCTTC
.,TRBV3-1,TRBJ2-1,few,12,CASSPPFGEQFF,TGTGCCAGCAGCCCCCCCTTTGGTGAGCAGTTCTTC
.,TRBV19,TRBJ2-7,few,14,CASSAARMSYEQYF,TGTGCCAGCAGTGCCGCCCGGATGTCCTACGAGCAGTACTTC
.,TRBV15,TRBJ2-1,.,17,CATSPTTRARTYNEQFF,TGTGCCACCAGCCCTACCACCAGGGCACGCACCTACAATGAGCAGTTCTTC
TRBD1,TRBV7-6,TRBJ2-2,many,14,CASSGTANTGELFF,TGTGCCAGCAGCGGGACAGCGAACACCGGGGAGCTGTTTTTT
TRBD2,TRBV20-1,TRBJ2-3,many,15,CSASPAGTFTDTQYF,TGCAGTGCTAGTCCAGCGGGGACTTTCACAGATACGCAGTATTTT
TRBD2,TRBV4-1,TRBJ2-2,many,16,CASSQETSSNTGELFF,TGCGCCAGCAGCCAAGAGACTAGCTCGAACACCGGGGAGCTGTTTTTT
TRBD1,TRBV10-3,TRBJ2-2,once,15,CAIRRDRGLPGELFF,TGTGCCATCAGGCGGGACAGGGGGTTACCCGGGGAGCTGTTTTTT
.,TRBV10-3,TRBJ1-6,.,15,CAISESKGRNSPLHF,TGTGCCATCAGTGAGTCTAAGGGCCGTAATTCACCCCTCCACTTT
TRBD1,TRBV20-1,TRBJ2-7,few,17,CSASQDRGLLFSYEQYF,TGCAGTGCTAGTCAAGACAGGGGTCTCCTTTTCTCCTACGAGCAGTACTTC
.,TRBV6-1,TRBJ1-1,many,13,CASSEVGSTEAFF,TGTGCCAGCAGTGAAGTGGGGAGCACTGAAGCTTTCTTT
TRBD2,TRBV7-9,TRBJ2-2,many,17,CASSLGRASGGPGELFF,TGTGCCAGCAGCTTAGGCCGGGCTAGCGGGGGACCCGGGGAGCTGTTTTTT
.,TRBV28,TRBJ1-5,.,17,CASRAQGGDVSDQPQHF,TGTGCCAGCAGGGCACAGGGAGGAGATGTCAGCGATCAGCCCCAGCATTTT
.,TRBV28,TRBJ1-2,.,15,CASSLPGNQLHGYTF,TGTGCCAGCAGTTTACCGGGCAACCAACTCCATGGCTACACCTTC
.,TRBV5-1,TRBJ1-6,.,15,CASSLGDWGGSPLHF,TGCGCCAGCAGCTTGGGCGACTGGGGTGGGTCACCCCTTCACTTT
.,TRBV19,TRBJ1-1,few,15,CASRVQDVGDTKAFF,TGTGCCAGTAGGGTCCAGGACGTTGGGGACACCAAAGCTTTCTTT
.,TRBV6-1,TRBJ2-1,.,13,CASTRQEKNEQFF,TGTGCCAGCACCCGACAGGAGAAGAATGAGCAGTTCTTC
.,TRBV10-3,TRBJ2-7,many,15,CAISDARTPTYEQYF,TGTGCCATCAGTGACGCCCGGACACCTACCTACGAGCAGTACTTC
.,TRBV5-1,TRBJ2-1,.,14,CASSLWSSSNEQFF,TGCGCCAGCAGCTTGTGGTCATCTAGCAATGAGCAGTTCTTC
.,TRBV29-1,TRBJ2-7,once,11,CSVIAYNEQYF,TGCAGCGTTATCGCCTACAATGAGCAGTACTTC
TRBD2,TRBV10-3,TRBJ2-5,.,17,CATAERGGVEGGETQYF,TGTGCCACCGCGGAGCGGGGGGGCGTGGAGGGTGGAGAGACCCAGTACTTC
TRBD2,TRBV20-1,TRBJ2-7,.,16,CSARDPASGRYYEQYF,TGCAGTGCTAGAGATCCGGCTAGCGGGAGATACTACGAGCAGTACTTC
.,TRBV2,TRBJ1-5,many,19,CASSEFGGEAFRGNQPQHF,TGTGCCAGCAGTGAATTTGGGGGGGAAGCCTTTCGGGGCAATCAGCCCCAGCATTTT
TRBD1,TRBV27,TRBJ1-6,many,14,CASTRGQYNSPLHF,TGTGCCAGCACCCGGGGACAGTATAATTCACCCCTCCACTTT
TRBD2,TRBV7-9,TRBJ2-1,.,17,CASSLGATRERYNEQFF,TGTGCCAGCAGCTTAGGGGCGACGCGGGAGAGATACAATGAGCAGTTCTTC
.,TRBV19,TRBJ1-1,many,16,CASSIEGEVRNTEAFF,TGTGCCAGTAGTATAGAGGGTGAGGTCCGGAACACTGAAGCTTTCTTT
TRBD1,TRBV7-2,TRBJ1-2,many,15,CASSSGQGAGYGYTF,TGTGCCAGCAGTTCAGGACAGGGCGCTGGCTATGGCTACACCTTC
.,TRBV30,TRBJ2-5,many,13,CAWNRGIQETQYF,TGTGCCTGGAATCGAGGGATCCAAGAGACCCAGTACTTC
.,TRBV9,TRBJ2-2,many,15,CASSVEPGITGELFF,TGTGCCAGCAGCGTAGAACCCGGAATCACCGGGGAGCTGTTTTTT
.,TRBV25-1,TRBJ1-4,.,15,CASSYSSQGAERLFF,TGTGCCAGCAGTTACTCGAGCCAGGGCGCTGAAAGACTGTTTTTT
.,TRBV10-2,TRBJ2-7,.,13,CASSDGRNYEQYF,TGCGCCAGCAGTGATGGACGTAACTACGAGCAGTACTTC
.,TRBV9,TRBJ2-7,.,15,CASSSWGGSSYEQYF,TGTGCCAGCAGCTCATGGGGGGGCTCCTCCTACGAGCAGTACTTC
.,TRBV19,TRBJ1-1,.,14,CASSQGPTNTEAFF,TGTGCCAGTAGTCAGGGACCTACGAACACTGAAGCTTTCTTT
.,TRBV7-9,TRBJ2-7,.,12,CASTGNPYEQYF,TGTGCCAGCACAGGGAACCCCTACGAGCAGTACTTC
TRBD1,TRBV10-3,TRBJ1-2,many,14,CAISVEGGAMGYTF,TGTGCCATCAGTGTTGAAGGGGGCGCTATGGGCTACACCTTC
.,TRBV19,TRBJ1-1,.,14,CASSSQEGVPEAFF,TGTGCCAGTAGTTCTCAGGAGGGAGTTCCTGAAGCTTTCTTT
.,TRBV19,TRBJ1-4,many,14,CASSILSVNEKLFF,TGTGCCAGTAGTATCTTATCTGTGAATGAAAAACTGTTTTTT
TRBD2,TRBV24-1,TRBJ2-1,once,15,CATSDPSGGNNEQFF,TGTGCCACCAGTGACCCTAGCGGGGGTAACAATGAGCAGTTCTTC
.,TRBV12-3/TRBV12-4,TRBJ1-4,many,11,CASSLGEKLFF,TGTGCCAGCAGCTTGGGTGAAAAACTGTTTTTT
TRBD2,TRBV7-2,TRBJ2-5,.,16,CASSVGDSGGVKTQYF,TGTGCCAGCAGCGTAGGTGATAGCGGGGGGGTAAAGACCCAGTACTTC
TRBD2,TRBV7-9,TRBJ2-7,.,15,CASSRTGGGTYEQHF,TGTGCCAGCAGCCGAACGGGGGGGGGGACCTACGAGCAGCACTTC
TRBD1,TRBV14,TRBJ1-5,.,16,CASSARDRESNQPQHF,TGTGCCAGCAGCGCCCGGGACAGGGAATCCAATCAGCCCCAGCATTTT
TRBD2,TRBV20-1,TRBJ2-1,once,13,CSTGRTSLNEQFF,TGCAGTACAGGCAGGACTAGCCTCAATGAGCAGTTCTTC
.,TRBV7-8,TRBJ1-2,many,12,CASSEFNYGYTF,TGTGCCAGCAGCGAATTTAACTATGGCTACACCTTC
.,TRBV29-1,TRBJ2-1,.,14,CGVVPRGRINEQFF,TGCGGCGTTGTCCCGCGGGGTAGGATAAATGAGCAGTTCTTC
TRBD2,TRBV6-5,TRBJ2-7,many,14,CASSTLRGGSEQYF,TGTGCCAGCAGTACCCTCCGCGGGGGTTCTGAGCAGTACTTC
.,TRBV9,TRBJ2-7,few,15,CASSVGSQGSYEQYF,TGTGCCAGCAGCGTAGGGTCACAGGGTTCCTACGAGCAGTACTTC
TRBD1,TRBV9,TRBJ1-5,.,17,CASSLARTGGSNQPQHF,TGTGCCAGCAGCTTAGCGAGGACAGGGGGCAGCAATCAGCCCCAGCATTTT
.,TRBV20-1,TRBJ2-1,many,11,CSAGISNEQFF,TGCAGTGCCGGGATCTCAAATGAGCAGTTCTTC
TRBD1,TRBV19,TRBJ1-5,.,15,CASSGGQGFFQPQHF,TGTGCCAGTAGTGGGGGACAGGGGTTTTTTCAGCCCCAGCATTTT
TRBD2,TRBV20-1,TRBJ2-7,.,12,CSAGRGGVEQYF,TGCAGTGCGGGACGGGGGGGCGTCGAGCAGTACTTC
.,TRBV24-1,TRBJ1-2,many,13,CATTPGPNYGYTF,TGTGCCACCACACCGGGACCTAACTATGGCTACACCTTC
.,TRBV20-1,TRBJ1-2,.,11,CSASQVGGYTF,TGCAGTGCCTCCCAGGTAGGGGGCTACACCTTC
.,TRBV5-8,TRBJ1-2,many,14,CASTPLAGNYGYTF,TGTGCCAGCACTCCCTTGGCTGGGAACTATGGCTACACCTTC
TRBD1,TRBV10-3,TRBJ2-5,.,13,CAISSRGQETQYF,TGTGCCATCAGTTCCAGGGGGCAGGAGACCCAGTACTTC
.,TRBV12-3/TRBV12-4,TRBJ1-4,once,18,CASSLWRGGSSYNEKLFF,TGTGCCAGCAGTTTATGGCGGGGGGGCAGCTCCTACAATGAAAAACTGTTTTTT